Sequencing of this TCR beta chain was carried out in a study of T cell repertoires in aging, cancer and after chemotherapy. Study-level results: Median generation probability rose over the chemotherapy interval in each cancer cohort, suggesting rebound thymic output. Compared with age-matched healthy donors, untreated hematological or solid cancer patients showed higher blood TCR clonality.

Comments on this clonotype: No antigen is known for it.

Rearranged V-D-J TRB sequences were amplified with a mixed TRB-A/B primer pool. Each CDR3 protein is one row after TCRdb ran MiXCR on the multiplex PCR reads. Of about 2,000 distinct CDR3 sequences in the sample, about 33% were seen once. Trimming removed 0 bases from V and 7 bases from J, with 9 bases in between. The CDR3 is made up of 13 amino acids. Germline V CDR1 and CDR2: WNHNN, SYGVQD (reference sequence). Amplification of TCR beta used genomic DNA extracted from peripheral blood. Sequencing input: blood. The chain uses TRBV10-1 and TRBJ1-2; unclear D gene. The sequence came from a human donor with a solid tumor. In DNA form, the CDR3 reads TGCGCCAGCAGTGAGTCCGGGGAGGGTGGCTACACCTTC. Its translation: CASSESGEGGYTF.